This entry lists 10 T cell receptor beta chains sequenced from one sample in a study of blood T cell repertoires in COVID-19. The data were produced by immunoSEQ multiplex PCR, yet TCRdb's version contains in-frame clones alone and is incomplete. There are some 320,000 clones in the sample; roughly 89% occur only once, and less than 3.5% lies in the top ten. Sequenced input: PBMCs or T cells enriched from blood (not recorded which). The receptors were sampled from a woman between 50 and 59 years old who had been exposed to COVID-19.

The chain employs TRBV15 and TRBJ2-7, with 9 nucleotides matching TRBD1. This CDR3 has 15 residues. Germline CDR1 LNHNV, CDR2 YYDKDF (reference sequence). The V and J ends lost 1 base and 1 base, in that order; junction bases with no gene match: 2. CDR3 coding DNA: TGTGCCACCAGCAGAGCGGGGACAGGGTCCTACGAGCAGTACTTC. It encodes CATSRAGTGSYEQYF.

This clone was seen just once. The rearrangement uses TRBV3-1 (or the pseudogene TRBV3-2) and TRBJ1-6; 7 positions match TRBD1. This CDR3 is 14 amino acids long. Germline loops: CDR1 LGHDT, CDR2 YNNKEL (reference sequence). V shed 4 bases and J 7 bases; nucleotides not matched to a gene: 4. The CDR3 protein is CASSPVGGNSPLHF. For the CDR3, the DNA is TGTGCCAGCAGCCCGGTAGGGGGCAATTCACCCCTCCACTTT.

V and J are TRBV11-2 and TRBJ2-7; TRBD2 matches at 8 bases. The CDR3 sequence is 16 residues long. The V segment lost 1 base and the J segment 4 bases; nucleotides outside the gene matches: 9. Germline V lookup: CDR1 SGHAT, CDR2 FQNNGV. The DNA for the CDR3 is TGTGCCAGCAGCTTAGCGGCTAGCGGGTTGGGATACGAGCAGTACTTC. Its translation is CASSLAASGLGYEQYF.

The chain couples TRBV15 to TRBJ2-5; D is possibly TRBD2 (6 bases). Trimming stripped 5 bases from V and 4 bases from J, with 20 bases between. The CDR3 loop spans 16 amino acids. The germline V gene has CDR1 LNHNV and CDR2 YYDKDF (reference sequence). CDR3 sequence: CATSSRDSPIGETQYF. DNA for the CDR3: TGTGCCACCAGCTCCCGGGACTCCCCCATTGGAGAGACCCAGTACTTC.

The genes are TRBV7-9 and TRBJ1-2; D remains unclear. The ends were cut back, 5 bases at V and 8 bases at J, with 18 bases in the middle. From germline, CDR1 is SEHNR and CDR2 FQNEAQ (reference sequence). The CDR3 length is 14 residues. CDR3 bases: TGTGCCAGCAGCGCGAGCCCTGCTATTACGGGCTACACCTTC. Amino acids: CASSASPAITGYTF.

The chain carries TRBV3-1 (or the pseudogene TRBV3-2) and TRBJ2-1; D might be TRBD2 (5 bases). Trimming removed 4 bases at V and 10 bases at J, with 14 bases between. Germline V gene lookup returns CDR1 LGHDT and CDR2 YNNKEL (reference sequence). This CDR3 is 13 amino acids long. The CDR3 loop is CASSLLSPGEQFF. DNA of the CDR3: TGTGCCAGCAGCCTCCTGTCTCCGGGAGAGCAGTTCTTC.

This chain links TRBV29-1 with TRBJ1-3, with D perhaps matching TRBD1 (6 bases). Trimming removed 7 bases from V and 2 bases from J, with 9 bases in between. The CDR3 loop spans 12 amino acids. Germline assignment: CDR1 SQVTM and CDR2 ANQGSEA. As DNA, the CDR3 is TGCAGCGGAGGGACAACTGGAAACACCATATATTTT. Translating it yields CSGGTTGNTIYF.

DNA for the CDR3: TGTGCCAGCTCATCCACCTGGGACAGGGTTATTGCCTACGAGCAGTACTTC. Translating it yields CASSSTWDRVIAYEQYF. The genes are TRBV18 and TRBJ2-7; 9 positions match TRBD1. The germline CDR1 and CDR2 sequences are KGHSH and LQKENI. The CDR3 covers 17 residues. The ends lost 5 bases at V and 2 bases at J; junction bases unmatched: 13.

This CDR3 is CAISEGGGPYEQYF. For the CDR3, the DNA is TGTGCCATCAGTGAGGGGGGGGGCCCGTACGAGCAGTACTTC. The chain couples TRBV10-3 to TRBJ2-7, with D maybe TRBD2 (7 bases). The CDR3 loop spans 14 amino acids. V was pared by 2 bases and J by 4 bases, with 12 bases between. Germline V lookup: CDR1 ENHRY, CDR2 SYGVKD.

The J gene is TRBJ2-7, the V gene TRBV6-5; possible D gene TRBD1, 6 bases. Per the germline V gene, CDR1 is MNHEY and CDR2 is SVGAGI. This CDR3 has 12 amino acids. The V gene lost 5 bases and the J gene lost 3 bases, with 8 bases spanning the gap. CDR3: CASSQDSYEQYF. The CDR3 region has the DNA TGTGCCAGCAGTCAGGACAGCTACGAGCAGTACTTC.